This TCR beta chain is drawn from a study of immune heterogeneity within non-small cell lung tumors. This CDR3 contains 18 residues. Germline assignment: CDR1 MDHEN and CDR2 SYDVKM. J gave up 4 bases and V 4 bases, and 9 bases lay outside the gene matches. This clonotype is medium-sized (0.01 to 0.1%) by share. Template came from bulk tumor genomic DNA, at roughly 600 ng per sample. Widely spaced biopsies, several per primary tumor, were obtained at surgery. Patients had untreated, newly diagnosed non-small cell lung cancer and underwent curative surgery. TCR beta CDR3 regions came from multiplex PCR with 32 forward V and 13 reverse J primers. TCRdb independently ran MiXCR on the multiplex PCR reads; one entry per CDR3 protein. The sample records 10,000 to 11,000 distinct CDR3 sequences, approximately 21% being singletons.

The gene calls are TRBV28 and TRBJ2-2, with 13 nucleotides matching TRBD2. This receptor was taken from a man between 60 and 75 years old with non-small cell lung cancer. What was sequenced was lung tumor tissue. CDR3 in amino acids: CASSSRTSGRRSTGELFF. In DNA form, the CDR3 reads TGTGCCAGCAGTTCGAGGACTAGCGGGAGAAGGAGCACCGGGGAGCTGTTTTTT. The full variable domain, its missing parts supplied by reference TRBV28 and TRBJ2-2, is DVKVTQSSRYLVKRTGEKVFLECVQDMDHENMFWYRQDPGLGLRLIYFSYDVKMKEKGDIPEGYSVSREKKERFSLILESASTNQTSMYLCASSSRTSGRRSTGELFFGEGSRLTVL.